Shown below are 17 T cell receptor beta chains from a single sample sequenced in a study of cytomegalovirus exposure and HLA in healthy donors. 60 Vbeta and 13 Jbeta primers were used in PCR. Clones were read by immunoSEQ multiplex PCR, and TCRdb kept only the in-frame ones, dropping some. The sample yields 180,000 or so clones, roughly 73% seen once. The sample taken for sequencing was PBMCs. Receptors were obtained from a woman in her 40s in good health and CMV-seropositive.

This clone was seen just once. The chain links TRBV5-1 to TRBJ2-1, with TRBD1 identical over 9 bases. There are 15 residues in the CDR3. The ends lost 2 bases at V and 6 bases at J; junction bases unmatched: 6. Germline assignment: CDR1 SGHRS and CDR2 YFSETQ. The CDR3 spells CASSFPGQGFNEQFF. The CDR3 nucleotides are TGCGCCAGCAGCTTTCCGGGACAGGGCTTCAATGAGCAGTTCTTC.

CDR3 protein: CASTRDRGPNEQFF. DNA for the CDR3: TGTGCCAGCACCCGGGACAGGGGGCCAAATGAGCAGTTCTTC. The chain employs TRBV7-9 and TRBJ2-1; 12 nucleotides match TRBD1. The junction had 5 bases not matched to a gene; V was cut back by 7 bases and J by 7 bases. CDR1 SEHNR and CDR2 FQNEAQ come from the germline V gene (reference sequence). The CDR3 length is 14 residues.

This clone was recorded a few times. The chain links TRBV29-1 to TRBJ2-3, with D perhaps matching TRBD1 (6 bases). Germline V CDR1 and CDR2: SQVTM, ANQGSEA. There are 13 residues in the CDR3. V dropped 6 bases and J dropped 3 bases, with 13 bases sitting between them. As DNA, the CDR3 is TGCAGCGTCAGGCCTACAGGGACAGATACGCAGTATTTT. Translated: CSVRPTGTDTQYF.

This clone was recorded only once. The chain has TRBV7-2 and TRBJ2-7; D is perhaps TRBD2 (5 bases). Trimming took 4 bases from V and 7 from J, leaving 17 bases between them. CDR1 and CDR2 (germline): SGHTA, FQGNSA. The CDR3 is 14 amino acids. Here the CDR3 reads CASSWGGRAGEQYF. The DNA for the CDR3 is TGTGCCAGCAGCTGGGGTGGTAGGGCGGGTGAGCAGTACTTC.

This chain joins TRBV28 and TRBJ1-4; TRBD1 aligns across 8 bases. The CDR3 runs to 16 residues. V shed 3 bases and J 5 bases; nucleotides not matched to a gene: 8. The germline V gene encodes CDR1 MDHEN and CDR2 SYDVKM. In nucleotides, the CDR3 is TGTGCCAGCAGTTTTAACGGACAGGGCATGAATGAAAAACTGTTTTTT. The encoded protein is CASSFNGQGMNEKLFF.

The V call is TRBV14, the J call TRBJ1-4; 10 bases are a match to TRBD1. This CDR3 is built from 16 residues. Germline CDR1 and CDR2: SGHDN and FVKESK. Trimming took 0 bases from V and 8 from J; bases not matched to a gene: 6. DNA for the CDR3: TGTGCCAGCAGCCAAGACCCGGGACAGGGGAACGAAAAACTGTTTTTT. Protein product: CASSQDPGQGNEKLFF.

The chain carries TRBV28 and TRBJ2-1; 9 bases agree with TRBD2. Germline values: CDR1 MDHEN, CDR2 SYDVKM. Unmatched junction bases numbered 11, after V lost 3 bases and J lost 14 bases. This CDR3 is 14 amino acids long. In DNA, the CDR3 is TGTGCCAGCAGTTTTCCAGGGGGAGCTAGCGGGGAGTTCTTC. It encodes CASSFPGGASGEFF.

V gene TRBV6-1 combines with J gene TRBJ2-7; TRBD2 agrees at 7 bases. Germline V gene lookup returns CDR1 MNHNS and CDR2 SASEGT. After removal of 6 bases from V and 0 bases from J, the junction contained 8 bases not matched to a gene. The CDR3 contains 15 residues. In nucleotides, the CDR3 is TGTGCCAGCAGGATTGGGCGGGAGTCCTCCTACGAGCAGTACTTC. Translated: CASRIGRESSYEQYF.

This clone was detected once. The V gene is TRBV2, the J gene TRBJ2-2, with D perhaps matching TRBD2 (6 bases). V was clipped by 10 bases and J by 7 bases, with 16 bases between them. CDR3 length equals 13 residues. Germline V gene lookup returns CDR1 SNHLY and CDR2 FYNNEI. In nucleotides, the CDR3 is TGTGCCACCGGGAGTGCCCCCGGCGGGGAGCTGTTTTTT. Protein product: CATGSAPGGELFF.

The rearrangement joins TRBV27 to TRBJ1-5; possible D gene TRBD1, 5 bases. This CDR3 comprises 14 residues. Germline CDR1 MNHEY, CDR2 SMNVEV (reference sequence). Trimming removed 6 bases from V and 2 bases from J, with 11 bases in between. For the CDR3, the DNA is TGTGCCAGCAGGGGACTAGATCGCAATCAGCCCCAGCATTTT. Protein: CASRGLDRNQPQHF.

This clone was recorded once. The CDR3 region is CASSPQVDGYNEQFF. DNA of the CDR3: TGTGCCAGCAGCCCACAGGTAGACGGGTACAATGAGCAGTTCTTC. The chain couples TRBV7-3 to TRBJ2-1, with D tentatively TRBD1 (5 bases). Germline CDR1 and CDR2: SGHTA and FQGTGA. This CDR3 has 15 amino acids. Trimming pared 5 bases from V and 4 bases from J, leaving 15 bases between.

The rearrangement links TRBV28 to TRBJ2-5, with TRBD2 as a possible D gene (5 bases). The germline CDR1 and CDR2 sequences are MDHEN and SYDVKM. CDR3 length equals 16 residues. Trimming shortened V by 2 bases and J by 0 bases, and 13 bases separated the two germline ends. The CDR3 DNA follows: TGTGCCAGCAGTTTAGAGGGCACGGGGAACCAAGAGACCCAGTACTTC. It encodes CASSLEGTGNQETQYF.

The chain couples TRBV28 to TRBJ1-5; 9 bases line up with TRBD1. Germline V gives CDR1 MDHEN, CDR2 SYDVKM. V lost 7 bases and J lost 4; bases outside the gene matches: 8. CDR3 length: 15 amino acids. CDR3 residues: CASTWTGARNQPQHF. The CDR3 DNA reads TGTGCCAGCACCTGGACAGGGGCGCGGAATCAGCCCCAGCATTTT.

This clone was detected once. The V call is TRBV29-1, the J call TRBJ1-3; D gene unclear. The CDR3 has 13 amino acids. The germline V gene encodes CDR1 SQVTM and CDR2 ANQGSEA. Trimming pared 3 bases from V and 3 bases from J, leaving 9 bases between. The CDR3 sequence is CSVDQRDGNTIYF. The CDR3 bases are TGCAGCGTTGACCAGAGGGATGGAAACACCATATATTTT.

The V and J genes are TRBV6-1 and TRBJ2-7; tentative D call: TRBD1 (6 bases). The CDR3 spans 14 residues. Trimming removed 0 bases at V and 0 bases at J, with 6 bases between. Germline-derived CDR1 and CDR2 are MNHNS and SASEGT. Here the CDR3 reads CASSEADSSYEQYF. CDR3 nucleotide sequence: TGTGCCAGCAGTGAAGCGGACAGCTCCTACGAGCAGTACTTC.

The chain is built from TRBV30 and TRBJ2-7; tentative D call: TRBD2 (5 bases). Trimming removed 0 bases at V and 6 bases at J, with 18 bases between. The CDR3 consists of 15 residues. The V gene's germline CDR1 is GTSNPN and CDR2 SVGIG (reference sequence). The CDR3 sequence: CAWSVRASTMGEQYF. Written as DNA, the CDR3 is TGTGCCTGGAGTGTACGGGCTAGCACCATGGGCGAGCAGTACTTC.

J is TRBJ1-4 and V is TRBV9, with D possibly matching TRBD1 (6 bases). The CDR3 is made up of 18 amino acids. Germline V gene sequence: CDR1 SGDLS, CDR2 YYNGEE. Trimming cost V 4 bases and J 4 bases, with 23 bases left between them. CDR3 nucleotide sequence: TGTGCCAGCAGCCGCACCCCCGGGGGGGGGACAAGTAATGAAAAACTGTTTTTT. Protein: CASSRTPGGGTSNEKLFF.